This TCR beta chain derives from a study of post-analysis software for immune sequencing data. Overall study context: Several disease courses (relapsing-remitting, secondary progressive and progressive-relapsing) of multiple sclerosis were included.

Many counts were recorded for this clonotype. What it binds is not known. Every TCR beta cDNA library bore unique molecular identifiers. With about 0.85 to 10 million T cells as the source, a few hundred thousand cDNA molecules resulted. TCRdb analysed the PCR reads with MiXCR anew, one entry per CDR3 protein. The sample lists over 250,000 distinct CDR3 sequences, about 40% occurring once. Study observations and caveats: Strong same-batch co-clustering of samples appeared with F measure clustering. Controls had significantly higher normalized Chao1 diversity than multiple sclerosis patients.

Sequenced material: blood. The clonotype comes from a girl aged 10 to 17 with multiple sclerosis.

CDR3 coding DNA: TGCAGTGCTAGAAAACCGGGAGGAGGGGACAATGAGCAGTTCTTC. This codes for CSARKPGGGDNEQFF. The chain uses TRBV20-1 and TRBJ2-1; 7 bases map to TRBD2. Germline loops: CDR1 DFQATT, CDR2 SNEGSKA (reference sequence). J gave up 5 bases and V 2 bases, and 9 bases lay outside the gene matches. The CDR3 contains 15 residues.